This T cell receptor beta chain was sequenced during a study of early T cells in non-severe SARS-CoV-2 infection. Study as a whole: Investigators sequenced bulk RNA drawn from unsorted whole blood, and chains remained unpaired. General study results and limits: Database matching using VDJdb favored anti-spike CD8 responses, with private and CD4 specificities left missing.

Unique molecular identifiers were added to individual cDNA molecules. TCRdb analysed the 5' RACE reads with MiXCR anew, one entry per CDR3 protein. This table has around 65,000 distinct CDR3 sequences, around an eighth appearing once. V was cut by 4 bases and J by 4 bases, with 7 bases left in between. The CDR3 covers 13 residues. As concerns this clonotype: The target antigen is unknown.

This rearrangement joins TRBV12-3 or TRBV12-4 to TRBJ2-2, with D uncertain. Specimen: whole blood, collected at baseline. This clonotype originated in an adult who was a healthcare worker with PCR-confirmed SARS-CoV-2 infection or an uninfected control (not recorded which). In DNA form, the CDR3 reads TGTGCCAGCAGTTACCAGTCCACCGGGGAGCTGTTTTTT. Translated: CASSYQSTGELFF.